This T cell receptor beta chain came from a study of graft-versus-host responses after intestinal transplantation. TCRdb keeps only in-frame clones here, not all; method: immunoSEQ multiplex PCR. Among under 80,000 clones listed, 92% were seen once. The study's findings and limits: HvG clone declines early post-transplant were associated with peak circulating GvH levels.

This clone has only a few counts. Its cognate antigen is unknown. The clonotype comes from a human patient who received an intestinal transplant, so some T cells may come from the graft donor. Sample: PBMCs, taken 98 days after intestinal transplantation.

CDR3 in DNA: TGTGCCAGCAGTGACCGCGGGGGTTATAATTCACCCCTCCACTTT. This sequence encodes CASSDRGGYNSPLHF. The V and J genes are TRBV6-1 and TRBJ1-6, with TRBD1 as a possible D gene (5 bases). Germline assignment: CDR1 MNHNS and CDR2 SASEGT. V was trimmed by 3 bases and J by 4 bases, leaving 10 bases between them. The CDR3 length is 15 residues.